This record looks at one T cell receptor beta chain sequence and its context. This sample is part of a study of shared clonotypes between healthy human individuals. Replicate PCRs run on sorted subsets employed 200 ng DNA, 30,000 to 35,000 T cell genomes. Only in-frame clones appear in the TCRdb table, and some are missing; sequencing was by immunoSEQ multiplex PCR. Of approximately 1,000,000 clones in the sample, approximately 78% were seen once. The CDR3 has 16 amino acids. In germline, CDR1 is SGHDN, CDR2 FVKESK. The V end lost 1 base, the J end lost 6 bases, and 17 bases lay between the germline ends.

V gene TRBV14 combines with J gene TRBJ2-3; maybe TRBD2 (6 bases). Sequencing was carried out using memory CD4+ T cells from PBMCs. The subset here: CD45RA-negative fraction. The TCR was taken from a man aged 18-30 years in good health. Some clones in this sample may be carry-over from other donors' samples. The CDR3 DNA follows: TGTGCCAGCAGCCAAGGCCGAGGAGGGGTCTGGGATACGCAGTATTTT. Translated, it gives CASSQGRGGVWDTQYF.